This TCR beta chain originates from a study of blood T cells in healthy people across ages. This clonotype was found a few times. Its antigen is unidentified. Total RNA amounts of at least 5.5 micrograms were extracted per sample. Trimming left V 6 bases short and J 10 bases short, with 21 bases between. CDR3 length equals 14 residues. Germline V lookup: CDR1 SNHLY, CDR2 FYNNEI. A second PCR, run for roughly 7 to 11 cycles, used a sample-barcoded 5' primer plus a J-beta primer mix. The authors tagged each cDNA molecule using a template-switch adaptor with 12 random nucleotides. TCRdb re-called the 5' RACE reads through MiXCR, storing one row per CDR3 protein. This table holds some 1.5 million distinct CDR3 sequences, roughly 27% found once. Study results and limitations: Percentage of naive T cells showed a strong correlation with TCR beta diversity. Because donor CMV status was unknown, expanded clonotype changes were possibly confounded.

Material: blood. This chain links TRBV2 with TRBJ1-1, with a weak D call TRBD1 (6 bases). This TCR was recovered from a woman in her twenties or thirties in good health. The CDR3 DNA follows: TGTGCCAGCAGCGGTCTCGGGGGGCGGGTCGGAGCTTTCTTT. Its translation: CASSGLGGRVGAFF.